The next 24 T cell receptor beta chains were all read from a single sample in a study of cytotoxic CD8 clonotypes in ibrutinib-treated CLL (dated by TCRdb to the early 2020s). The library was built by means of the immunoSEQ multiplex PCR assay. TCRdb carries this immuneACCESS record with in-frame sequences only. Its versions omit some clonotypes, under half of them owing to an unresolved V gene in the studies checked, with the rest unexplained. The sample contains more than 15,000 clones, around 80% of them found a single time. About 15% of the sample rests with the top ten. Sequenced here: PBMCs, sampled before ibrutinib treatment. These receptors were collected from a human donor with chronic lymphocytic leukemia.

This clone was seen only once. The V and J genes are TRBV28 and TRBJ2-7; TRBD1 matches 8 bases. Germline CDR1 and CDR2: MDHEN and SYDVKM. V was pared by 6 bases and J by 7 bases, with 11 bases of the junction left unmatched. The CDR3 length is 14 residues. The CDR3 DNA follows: TGTGCCAGCAGCGGGACACGACAGGGGCGGGAGCAGTACTTC. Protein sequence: CASSGTRQGREQYF.

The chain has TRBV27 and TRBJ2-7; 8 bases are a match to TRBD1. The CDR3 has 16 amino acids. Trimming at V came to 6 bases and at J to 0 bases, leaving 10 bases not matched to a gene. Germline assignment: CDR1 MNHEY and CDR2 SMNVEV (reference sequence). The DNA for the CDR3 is TGTGCCAGCAGGCCGGACCAGGGGGCGAGCTCCTACGAGCAGTACTTC. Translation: CASRPDQGASSYEQYF.

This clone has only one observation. The CDR3 DNA reads as TGTGCCAGCAGTTCGCCCACGGATTTCACAGATACGCAGTATTTT. It translates to CASSSPTDFTDTQYF. The chain couples TRBV28 to TRBJ2-3, with D uncertain. CDR3 length equals 15 residues. V lost 4 bases, J lost 2 bases, and 13 bases lay in between. Looked up from germline, CDR1 is MDHEN and CDR2 is SYDVKM.

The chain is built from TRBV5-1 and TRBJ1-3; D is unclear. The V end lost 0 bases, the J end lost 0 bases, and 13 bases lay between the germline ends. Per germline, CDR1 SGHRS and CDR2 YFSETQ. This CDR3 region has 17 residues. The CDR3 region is CASSLGAGPTSGNTIYF. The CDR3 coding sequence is TGCGCCAGCAGCTTGGGTGCAGGACCTACCTCTGGAAACACCATATATTTT.

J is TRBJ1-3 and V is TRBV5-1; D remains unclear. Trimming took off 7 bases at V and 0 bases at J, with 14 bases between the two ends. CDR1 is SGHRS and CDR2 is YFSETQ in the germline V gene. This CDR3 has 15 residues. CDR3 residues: CASSLIGVSGNTIYF. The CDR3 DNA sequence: TGCGCCAGCTCCCTTATTGGGGTCTCTGGAAACACCATATATTTT.

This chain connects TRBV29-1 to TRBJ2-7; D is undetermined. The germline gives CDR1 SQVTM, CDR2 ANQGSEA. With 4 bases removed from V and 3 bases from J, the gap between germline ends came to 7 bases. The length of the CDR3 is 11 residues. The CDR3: CSVGPFYEQYF. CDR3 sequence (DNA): TGCAGCGTTGGGCCCTTCTACGAGCAGTACTTC.

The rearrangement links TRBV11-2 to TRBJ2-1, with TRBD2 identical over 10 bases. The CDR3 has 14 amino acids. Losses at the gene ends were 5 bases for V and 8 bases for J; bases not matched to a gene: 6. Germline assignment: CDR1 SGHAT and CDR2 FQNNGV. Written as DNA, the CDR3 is TGTGCCAGCAGCCTAGCGGGAGTCAGGGATGAGCAGTTCTTC. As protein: CASSLAGVRDEQFF.

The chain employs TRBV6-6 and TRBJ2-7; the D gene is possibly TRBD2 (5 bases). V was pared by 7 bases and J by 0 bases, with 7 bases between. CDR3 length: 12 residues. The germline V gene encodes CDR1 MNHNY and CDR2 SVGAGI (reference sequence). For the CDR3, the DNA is TGTGCCAGCATAGGGAGCTCCTACGAGCAGTACTTC. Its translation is CASIGSSYEQYF.

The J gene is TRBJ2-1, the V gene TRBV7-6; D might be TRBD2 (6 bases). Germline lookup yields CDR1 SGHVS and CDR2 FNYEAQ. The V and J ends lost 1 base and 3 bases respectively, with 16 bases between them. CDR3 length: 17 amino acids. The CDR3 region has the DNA TGTGCCAGCAGCTTAGAATCTTTGGGGGAGGTCTACAATGAGCAGTTCTTC. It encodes CASSLESLGEVYNEQFF.

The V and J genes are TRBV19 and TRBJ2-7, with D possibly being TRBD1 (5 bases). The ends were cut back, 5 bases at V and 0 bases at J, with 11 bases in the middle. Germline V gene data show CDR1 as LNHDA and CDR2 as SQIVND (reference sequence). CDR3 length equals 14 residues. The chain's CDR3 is CASSRDSYSYEQYF. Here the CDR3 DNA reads TGTGCCAGTAGTCGAGACAGTTACTCCTACGAGCAGTACTTC.

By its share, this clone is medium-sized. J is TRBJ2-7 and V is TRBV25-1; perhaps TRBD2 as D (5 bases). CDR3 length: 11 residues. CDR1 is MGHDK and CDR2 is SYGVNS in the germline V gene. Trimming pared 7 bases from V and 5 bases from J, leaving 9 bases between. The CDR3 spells CASTVGDEQYF. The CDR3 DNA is TGTGCCAGCACCGTCGGGGACGAGCAGTACTTC.

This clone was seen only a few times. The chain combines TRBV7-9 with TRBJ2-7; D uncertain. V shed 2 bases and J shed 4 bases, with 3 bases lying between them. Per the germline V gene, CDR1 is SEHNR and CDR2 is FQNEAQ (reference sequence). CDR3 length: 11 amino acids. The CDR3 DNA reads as TGTGCCAGCAGCTTATCTTACGAGCAGTACTTC. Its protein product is CASSLSYEQYF.

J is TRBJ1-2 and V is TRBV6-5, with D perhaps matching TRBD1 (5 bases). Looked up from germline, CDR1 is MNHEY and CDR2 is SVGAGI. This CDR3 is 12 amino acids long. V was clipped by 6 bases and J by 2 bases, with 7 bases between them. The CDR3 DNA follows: TGTGCCAGCAGGGACACCAACTATGGCTACACCTTC. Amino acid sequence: CASRDTNYGYTF.

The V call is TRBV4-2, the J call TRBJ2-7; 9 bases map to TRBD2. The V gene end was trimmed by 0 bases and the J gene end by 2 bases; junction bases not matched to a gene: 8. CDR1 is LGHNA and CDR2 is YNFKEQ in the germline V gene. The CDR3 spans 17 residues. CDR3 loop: CASSQDPGGRGAYEQYF. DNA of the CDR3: TGTGCCAGCAGCCAAGACCCTGGCGGGAGGGGTGCCTACGAGCAGTACTTC.

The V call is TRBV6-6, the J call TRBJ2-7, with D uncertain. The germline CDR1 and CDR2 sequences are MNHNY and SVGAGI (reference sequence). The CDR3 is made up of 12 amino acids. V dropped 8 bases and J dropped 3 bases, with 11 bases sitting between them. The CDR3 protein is CASGVGGYEQYF. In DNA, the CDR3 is TGTGCCAGCGGGGTGGGCGGCTACGAGCAGTACTTC.

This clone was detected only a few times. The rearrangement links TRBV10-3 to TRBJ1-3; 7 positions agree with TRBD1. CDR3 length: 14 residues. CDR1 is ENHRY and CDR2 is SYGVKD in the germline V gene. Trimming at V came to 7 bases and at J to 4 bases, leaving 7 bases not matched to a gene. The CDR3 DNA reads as TGTGCCATCATGAACCCGGGACAGGGAAACACCATATATTTT. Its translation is CAIMNPGQGNTIYF.

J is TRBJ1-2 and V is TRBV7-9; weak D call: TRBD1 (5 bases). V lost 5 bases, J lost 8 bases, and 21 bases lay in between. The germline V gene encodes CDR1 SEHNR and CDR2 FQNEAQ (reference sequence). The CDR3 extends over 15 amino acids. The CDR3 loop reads CASSPRTGASEGYTF. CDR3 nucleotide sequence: TGTGCCAGCAGCCCGCGGACCGGGGCCAGTGAAGGCTACACCTTC.

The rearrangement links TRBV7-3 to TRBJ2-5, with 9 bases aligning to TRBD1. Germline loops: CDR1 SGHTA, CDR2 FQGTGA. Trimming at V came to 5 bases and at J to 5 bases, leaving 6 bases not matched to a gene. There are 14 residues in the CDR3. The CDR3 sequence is CASSPGTGYETQYF. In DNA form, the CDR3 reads TGTGCCAGCAGCCCCGGGACAGGGTATGAGACCCAGTACTTC.

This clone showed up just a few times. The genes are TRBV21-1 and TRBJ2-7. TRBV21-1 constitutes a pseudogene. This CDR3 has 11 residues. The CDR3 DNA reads TGTGCCAGCAGCCTTAACCACGAGCAGTACTTC. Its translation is CASSLNHEQYF.

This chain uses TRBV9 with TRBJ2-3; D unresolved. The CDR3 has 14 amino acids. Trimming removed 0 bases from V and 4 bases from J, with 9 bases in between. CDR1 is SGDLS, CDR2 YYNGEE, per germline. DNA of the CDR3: TGTGCCAGCAGCGTAGAAATCCCCGCAGATACGCAGTATTTT. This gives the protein CASSVEIPADTQYF.

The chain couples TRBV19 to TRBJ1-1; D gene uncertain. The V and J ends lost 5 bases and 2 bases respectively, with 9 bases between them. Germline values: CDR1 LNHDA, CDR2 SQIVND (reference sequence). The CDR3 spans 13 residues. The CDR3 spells CASSREGNTEAFF. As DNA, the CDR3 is TGTGCCAGTAGTCGCGAGGGAAACACTGAAGCTTTCTTT.

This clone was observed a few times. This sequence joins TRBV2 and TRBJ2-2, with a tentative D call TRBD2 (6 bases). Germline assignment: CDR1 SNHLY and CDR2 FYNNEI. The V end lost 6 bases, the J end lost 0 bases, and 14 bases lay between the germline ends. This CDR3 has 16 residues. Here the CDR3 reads CASREGLIANTGELFF. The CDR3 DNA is TGTGCCAGCAGGGAGGGACTGATCGCGAACACCGGGGAGCTGTTTTTT.

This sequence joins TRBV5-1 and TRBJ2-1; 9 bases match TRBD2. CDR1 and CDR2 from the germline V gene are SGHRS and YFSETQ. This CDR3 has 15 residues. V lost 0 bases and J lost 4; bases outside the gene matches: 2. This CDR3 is CASSLALAGYNEQFF. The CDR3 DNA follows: TGCGCCAGCAGCTTGGCCCTAGCGGGGTACAATGAGCAGTTCTTC.

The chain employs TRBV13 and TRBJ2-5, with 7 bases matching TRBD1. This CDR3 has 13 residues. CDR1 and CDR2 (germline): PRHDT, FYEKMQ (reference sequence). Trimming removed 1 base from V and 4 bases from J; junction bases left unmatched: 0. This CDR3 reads CASSLDRGETQYF. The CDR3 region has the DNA TGTGCCAGCAGCTTAGACAGGGGAGAGACCCAGTACTTC.